This TCR beta chain was retrieved from a study of blood T cell repertoires in COVID-19. Study-wide context: The study drew acute and convalescent COVID-19 samples from the United States, Italy and Spain. The cDNA or gDNA used as material had been derived from T cells, B-cell-depleted T cells, or PBMCs.

Assay: immunoSEQ multiplex PCR; the TCRdb copy retains only in-frame clones and omits some. The table includes about 390,000 clones, approximately 89% detected once. The CDR3 extends over 13 amino acids. The V end was cut by 4 bases, the J end by 2 bases, with 9 bases between. Germline V gene data show CDR1 as SGHRS and CDR2 as YFSETQ. During active infection, Seattle patients enrolled and were then monitored through disease. The rearrangement uses TRBV5-1 and TRBJ1-1; D is unclear. The specimen was peripheral blood. The sequence derives from a woman aged 60-75 years with COVID-19, enrolled during active disease. The CDR3 bases are TGCGCCAGCAGCGCCGGTCCCAACACTGAAGCTTTCTTT. Translating it yields CASSAGPNTEAFF.